Presented here are 32 T cell receptor beta chains from one specimen sequenced in a study of OX40 agonist ivuxolimab in advanced cancers. The assay was immunoSEQ multiplex PCR, and TCRdb's table has in-frame clones only and misses some. In the table there are 76,000 or so clones, 85% of which are singletons. The sample consisted of CD4+ or CD8+ T cells sorted from blood, taken in a trial of the OX40 agonist ivuxolimab. Receptors originate from an adult with an advanced solid tumor such as melanoma, head and neck, liver or kidney cancer.

The chain combines TRBV19 with TRBJ2-5, with D possibly called TRBD1 or TRBD2 (5 bases each). This CDR3 comprises 17 residues. Germline V lookup: CDR1 LNHDA, CDR2 SQIVND (reference sequence). With 4 bases removed from V and 5 bases from J, the gap between germline ends came to 23 bases. CDR3 bases: TGTGCCAGTAGTAAAAACTCGGGACCCCCCCACACGGAGACCCAGTACTTC. Translated, it gives CASSKNSGPPHTETQYF.

This sequence joins TRBV5-5 and TRBJ1-5, with D perhaps TRBD1 (5 bases). The V gene's germline CDR1 is SGHKS and CDR2 YYEKEE (reference sequence). This CDR3 has 13 residues. V lost 2 bases to trimming and J lost 5 bases, with 8 bases between them. CDR3 residues: CASSFQGDQPQHF. The CDR3 nucleotides read TGTGCCAGCAGCTTTCAGGGTGATCAGCCCCAGCATTTT.

The gene calls are TRBV7-9 and TRBJ2-3, with a tentative D call TRBD2 (6 bases). The germline CDR1 and CDR2 sequences are SEHNR and FQNEAQ (reference sequence). The CDR3 loop spans 15 amino acids. Trimming took off 1 base at V and 0 bases at J, with 8 bases between the two ends. DNA of the CDR3: TGTGCCAGCAGCTTAGTCGGGGGAAGCACAGATACGCAGTATTTT. It is translated as CASSLVGGSTDTQYF.

This clone has just a few counts. V and J are TRBV30 and TRBJ1-4, with 7 bases identical to TRBD1. This CDR3 has 15 amino acids. In germline, CDR1 is GTSNPN, CDR2 SVGIG (reference sequence). After removal of 5 bases from V and 7 bases from J, the junction contained 13 bases not matched to a gene. In DNA, the CDR3 is TGTGCCTGGGGACAGGAATCGTTAAGAGGTGAAAAACTGTTTTTT. Residues: CAWGQESLRGEKLFF.

This clone was counted only a few times. This chain connects TRBV4-3 to TRBJ2-1; D could derive from TRBD1 or TRBD2 (6 bases each). This CDR3 has 16 amino acids. Per the germline V gene, CDR1 is LGHNA and CDR2 is YSLEER. V lost 1 base and J 2 bases, leaving 12 bases between the germline ends. CDR3 region: CASSQVPGAAYNEQFF. The CDR3 DNA sequence: TGCGCCAGCAGCCAAGTCCCGGGGGCCGCCTACAATGAGCAGTTCTTC.

The chain uses TRBV5-4 and TRBJ1-2; 9 bases line up with TRBD1. The CDR3 is made up of 13 amino acids. Germline assignment: CDR1 SGHNT and CDR2 YYREEE (reference sequence). With V trimmed by 1 base and J by 6 bases, 1 base remained unmatched. CDR3 DNA: TGTGCCAGCAGCTTGACAGGGGGCGATGGCTACACCTTC. This sequence encodes CASSLTGGDGYTF.

The V call is TRBV7-7, the J call TRBJ1-2; D remains ambiguous. The ends were cut back, 5 bases at V and 4 bases at J, with 17 bases in the middle. This CDR3 has 15 amino acids. Germline assignment: CDR1 SSHAT and CDR2 FNYEAQ (reference sequence). DNA for the CDR3: TGTGCCAGCAGCCCCCTCACAGACGCGAGCTATGGCTACACCTTC. It specifies CASSPLTDASYGYTF.

The chain joins TRBV5-1 to TRBJ2-1; 9 nucleotides align to TRBD2. This CDR3 spans 16 amino acids. Germline-derived CDR1 and CDR2 are SGHRS and YFSETQ. CDR3 residues: CDPPGPPSGDYNEQFF. The CDR3 DNA sequence: TGCGACCCACCAGGACCCCCTAGCGGGGACTACAATGAGCAGTTCTTC.

The rearrangement joins TRBV28 to TRBJ1-4, with 7 bases identical to TRBD1. Germline CDR1 MDHEN, CDR2 SYDVKM. J gave up 0 bases and V 0 bases, and 16 bases lay outside the gene matches. This CDR3 has 21 residues. The CDR3 DNA reads as TGTGCCAGCAGTTTATGGGGGTACACGGGACAGACTGGAGCAACTAATGAAAAACTGTTTTTT. Translating gives CASSLWGYTGQTGATNEKLFF.

The chain combines TRBV18 with TRBJ1-2, with D uncertain. This CDR3 has 14 amino acids. CDR1 and CDR2 from the germline V gene are KGHSH and LQKENI. V lost 2 bases to trimming and J lost 2 bases, with 9 bases between them. CDR3 protein: CASSPRAANYGYTF. CDR3 bases: TGTGCCAGCTCACCAAGGGCGGCAAACTATGGCTACACCTTC.

This sequence joins TRBV9 and TRBJ1-4; TRBD1 matches 9 bases. The CDR3 runs to 17 residues. CDR1 is SGDLS, CDR2 YYNGEE, per germline. V was clipped by 3 bases and J by 1 base; unmatched bases: 7. CDR3 sequence reads: CASSASTGGRTNEKLFF. The CDR3 DNA reads as TGTGCCAGCAGCGCCTCGACAGGGGGACGAACTAATGAAAAACTGTTTTTT.

This rearrangement joins TRBV4-1 to TRBJ1-4; 11 bases are a match to TRBD1. J lost 2 bases, V lost 8 bases, and 4 bases had no gene match. The CDR3 covers 15 residues. The V gene's germline CDR1 is MGHRA and CDR2 YSYEKL. CDR3 amino acids: CASRGQGGTNEKLFF. Written as DNA, the CDR3 is TGCGCCAGCCGGGGACAGGGGGGCACTAATGAAAAACTGTTTTTT.

The gene calls are TRBV18 and TRBJ1-4, with 9 bases lining up with TRBD1. Trimming took 4 bases from V and 7 from J; bases not matched to a gene: 13. Germline CDR1 reads KGHSH; CDR2 reads LQKENI. There are 17 residues in the CDR3. The chain's CDR3 is CASSQSIPGQGGEKLFF. The CDR3 region has the DNA TGTGCCAGCTCACAATCGATCCCGGGACAGGGAGGTGAAAAACTGTTTTTT.

The chain combines TRBV2 with TRBJ1-2, with no clear D. The CDR3 extends over 11 amino acids. The ends were cut back, 4 bases at V and 8 bases at J, with 8 bases in the middle. The germline V gene encodes CDR1 SNHLY and CDR2 FYNNEI. CDR3 nucleotide sequence: TGTGCCAGCAGTGTCAGCGGGGGCTACACCTTC. Translated: CASSVSGGYTF.

CDR3 protein: CASSQVNENYGYTF. Here the CDR3 DNA reads TGCGCCAGCAGCCAAGTGAACGAAAACTATGGCTACACCTTC. The chain carries TRBV4-3 and TRBJ1-2; no clear D. Trimming shortened V by 1 base and J by 2 bases, and 8 bases separated the two germline ends. CDR1 LGHNA and CDR2 YSLEER come from the germline V gene. The CDR3 runs 14 residues.

The chain joins TRBV29-1 to TRBJ1-1, with 8 bases fitting TRBD1. The CDR3 consists of 12 residues. Germline values: CDR1 SQVTM, CDR2 ANQGSEA. The trim removed 2 bases at V and 9 bases at J, leaving 5 bases unmatched. The CDR3 DNA reads as TGCAGCGTTGAAAGACAGGGGTCCAAAGCTTTCTTT. Its protein is CSVERQGSKAFF.

This clone was seen just once. The chain joins TRBV5-4 to TRBJ1-1; TRBD1 might be the D (6 bases). Germline CDR1 and CDR2: SGHNT and YYREEE (reference sequence). CDR3 length: 13 amino acids. V was clipped by 4 bases and J by 7 bases, with 14 bases between them. The CDR3 DNA is TGTGCCAGCAGCGATCAGTCAGGGGTTGAAGCTTTCTTT. It codes for CASSDQSGVEAFF.

The chain couples TRBV29-1 to TRBJ2-3, with D perhaps matching TRBD1 (6 bases). CDR1 is SQVTM, CDR2 ANQGSEA, per germline. This CDR3 region has 14 residues. Trimming took off 0 bases at V and 7 bases at J, with 14 bases between the two ends. This chain's CDR3 is CSVEDTGRLNTQYF. CDR3 DNA sequence: TGCAGCGTTGAAGATACAGGGAGACTCAATACGCAGTATTTT.

This clone has only a few counts. V usage is TRBV5-1 and J usage is TRBJ2-5; tentative D call: TRBD2 (7 bases). The CDR3 extends over 16 amino acids. Germline CDR1 SGHRS, CDR2 YFSETQ. V dropped 3 bases and J dropped 2 bases, with 17 bases sitting between them. CDR3 protein: CASSWGGPNRQETQYF. CDR3 DNA sequence: TGCGCCAGCAGCTGGGGGGGCCCGAATCGACAAGAGACCCAGTACTTC.

This chain connects TRBV10-2 to TRBJ2-7; 11 bases are shared with TRBD1. Germline lookup yields CDR1 WSHSY and CDR2 SAAADI. This CDR3 region has 15 residues. V lost 7 bases and J lost 3; bases outside the gene matches: 8. CDR3 protein: CASNPGQGANYEQYF. For the CDR3, the DNA is TGCGCCAGCAACCCTGGACAGGGGGCAAACTACGAGCAGTACTTC.

V and J are TRBV11-2 and TRBJ2-3; 7 bases are a match to TRBD2. CDR1 and CDR2 from the germline V gene are SGHAT and FQNNGV. This CDR3 is built from 18 residues. J gave up 0 bases and V 4 bases, and 13 bases lay outside the gene matches. This chain's CDR3 is CASSWGRAAQASTDTQYF. CDR3 bases: TGTGCCAGCAGCTGGGGGAGGGCCGCCCAAGCCAGCACAGATACGCAGTATTTT.

CDR3 nucleotide sequence: TGTGCCATCAGGCCGGGACAGGGTCGGAATGAGCAGTTCTTC. This gives the protein CAIRPGQGRNEQFF. V and J are TRBV10-3 and TRBJ2-1, with 9 bases fitting TRBD1. The CDR3 runs to 14 residues. Per germline, CDR1 ENHRY and CDR2 SYGVKD. Trimming removed 6 bases from V and 7 bases from J; junction bases left unmatched: 7.

The chain uses TRBV19 and TRBJ2-7, with D possibly called TRBD1 or TRBD2 (6 bases each). This CDR3 is 17 amino acids long. V gave up 6 bases and J gave up 5 bases, with 26 bases separating them. Germline CDR1 reads LNHDA; CDR2 reads SQIVND (reference sequence). The DNA of the CDR3 is TGTGCCAGTAGCCCCAGGGGAGTTTCCCGCGGGGTAGACGAGCAGTACTTC. Translating gives CASSPRGVSRGVDEQYF.

The V gene is TRBV30, the J gene TRBJ1-1; no firm D call. Trimming removed 2 bases at V and 6 bases at J, with 16 bases between. The CDR3 sequence is 14 residues long. Germline-derived CDR1 and CDR2 are GTSNPN and SVGIG (reference sequence). The CDR3 here is CAWSPVLAVAEAFF. The CDR3 region has the DNA TGTGCCTGGAGTCCAGTCCTCGCTGTCGCTGAAGCTTTCTTT.

This clone has only a few counts. V and J are TRBV5-4 and TRBJ1-5; D remains ambiguous. V lost 0 bases to trimming and J lost 6 bases, with 4 bases between them. Germline V gene data show CDR1 as SGHNT and CDR2 as YYREEE (reference sequence). The CDR3 spans 12 residues. CDR3 sequence reads: CASSLAGQPQHF. The CDR3 nucleotides are TGTGCCAGCAGCTTGGCCGGTCAGCCCCAGCATTTT.

The rearrangement uses TRBV12-5 and TRBJ1-2; 8 bases are a match to TRBD1. Trimming removed 5 bases from V and 3 bases from J; junction bases left unmatched: 5. CDR3 length equals 14 residues. Looked up from germline, CDR1 is LGHNT and CDR2 is FRNRAP. The CDR3 reads CASGRTGRDYGYTF. Written as DNA, the CDR3 is TGTGCTAGTGGTCGGACAGGGCGTGACTATGGCTACACCTTC. The full variable domain, rest sourced from reference TRBV12-5 and TRBJ1-2, is DARVTQTPRHKVTEMGQEVTMRCQPILGHNTVFWYRQTMMQGLELLAYFRNRAPLDDSGMPKDRFSAEMPDATLATLKIQPSEPRDSAVYFCASGRTGRDYGYTFGSGTRLTVV.

V usage is TRBV4-1 and J usage is TRBJ2-5; 11 bases agree with TRBD2. V trimming: 4 bases; J trimming: 1 base; junction bases outside the gene matches: 8. Germline CDR1 MGHRA, CDR2 YSYEKL. The CDR3 spans 17 residues. The CDR3: CASSPLPGLAGQETQYF. The CDR3 DNA follows: TGCGCCAGCAGCCCATTACCTGGACTAGCGGGCCAAGAGACCCAGTACTTC.

The chain recombines TRBV19 with TRBJ2-3; TRBD2 matches at 8 bases. Germline CDR1 LNHDA, CDR2 SQIVND (reference sequence). This CDR3 is 15 amino acids long. After removal of 5 bases from V and 1 base from J, the junction contained 5 bases not matched to a gene. The CDR3 region is CASSLAGSGTDTQYF. The DNA of the CDR3 is TGTGCCAGTAGTTTAGCGGGGTCTGGCACAGATACGCAGTATTTT.

The V and J genes are TRBV18 and TRBJ1-2; D unclear. Per germline, CDR1 KGHSH and CDR2 LQKENI. This CDR3 has 13 amino acids. V lost 2 bases and J 10 bases, leaving 14 bases between the germline ends. CDR3 sequence: CASSPTVSETYTF. In DNA, the CDR3 is TGTGCCAGCTCACCAACGGTCTCAGAGACCTACACCTTC.

This clone appeared a single time. The chain employs TRBV4-1 and TRBJ1-3; no firm D call. V was cut by 2 bases and J by 5 bases, with 31 bases left in between. Germline loops: CDR1 MGHRA, CDR2 YSYEKL. The CDR3 length is 21 residues. The CDR3 DNA is TGCGCCAGCAGCCAAAACAAAGTCCAGACCCGGACGGACGGTAGAAGAAACACCATATATTTT. Translating gives CASSQNKVQTRTDGRRNTIYF.

The rearrangement links TRBV5-1 to TRBJ1-4, with D hard to call. Trimming left V 1 base short and J 0 bases short, with 4 bases between. Germline assignment: CDR1 SGHRS and CDR2 YFSETQ. The CDR3 is made up of 14 amino acids. The CDR3 coding sequence is TGCGCCAGCAGCTTGTTGACAACTAATGAAAAACTGTTTTTT. Protein product: CASSLLTTNEKLFF.

V is TRBV30 and J is TRBJ2-5; D is possibly TRBD1 or TRBD2 (6 bases each). Germline V lookup: CDR1 GTSNPN, CDR2 SVGIG (reference sequence). This CDR3 comprises 15 residues. V was cut by 4 bases and J by 4 bases, with 19 bases left in between. The DNA for the CDR3 is TGTGCCTGGACCCCAAGAGGGGGACTTGGAGAGACCCAGTACTTC. This codes for CAWTPRGGLGETQYF.